This is a list of T cell receptor beta chains from one sample in a study of vaccination and CD4 T cells after COVID-19. TCRdb processed the PCR reads anew with MiXCR; each CDR3 protein has one entry. This table holds 10,000 to 13,000 distinct CDR3 sequences, around three fifths found once. No antigen has been assigned to these receptors. The specimen sequenced was CD4+ T cells from blood, cultured in vitro. The receptors here all came from a human donor who had recovered from COVID-19. CDR3s include the opening cysteine and the closing phenylalanine or tryptophan.

j_call v_call cdr3_aa
TRBJ2-1 TRBV12-3/TRBV12-4 CASSLGGGPYDEQFF
TRBJ1-4 TRBV15 CATSPGGWDEKLFF
TRBJ1-2 TRBV20-1 CSAKDRVLNGYTF
TRBJ1-5 TRBV19 CASSPTTGQPQHF
TRBJ1-2 TRBV30 CAWVSGTLPSYGYTF
TRBJ1-5 TRBV6-1 CASTPRGAYSNQPQHF
TRBJ2-3 TRBV11-3 CASSVGGGGTDTQYF
TRBJ2-1 TRBV11-3 CASSFERGSPYNEQFF
TRBJ1-2 TRBV20-1 CSARVAGEGYTF
TRBJ1-1 TRBV12-3/TRBV12-4 CASRARFGLNTEAFF
TRBJ1-1 TRBV7-2 CASSPLGTGGPNTEAFF
TRBJ2-7 TRBV2 CASSAVVGGSYEQYF
TRBJ2-7 TRBV20-1 CSARNAGTDEQYF
TRBJ2-1 TRBV20-1 CSAPSRGIYNEQFF
TRBJ2-1 TRBV20-1 CSASPIGTGYSLSNEKFF
TRBJ1-2 TRBV19 CASSGGRFRGYTF
TRBJ2-3 TRBV20-1 CSARGQFGTDTQYF
TRBJ1-1 TRBV6-2/TRBV6-3 CASRSGQPNTEAFF
TRBJ2-3 TRBV5-1 CASSLGLASTDTQYF
TRBJ2-3 TRBV6-4 CASSDSWGGGTDTQYF
TRBJ2-7 TRBV7-6 CASSELAGGPYEQYF
TRBJ2-2 TRBV27 CASSFDSRGTGELFF
TRBJ2-5 TRBV20-1 CSGQGAQETQYF
TRBJ1-1 TRBV5-4 CASSLGRAMNTEAFF
TRBJ2-3 TRBV20-1 CSATGVGTDTQYF
TRBJ2-7 TRBV23-1 CASSRGRIYEQYF
TRBJ2-7 TRBV27 CASRGLAGGFEQYF
TRBJ2-3 TRBV18 CASSLAGTTNTDTQYF
TRBJ2-1 TRBV15 CATLAGEAYNEQFF
TRBJ1-5 TRBV2 CASSDRTRGNQPQHF
TRBJ1-2 TRBV20-1 CSARAKENYGYTF
TRBJ1-6 TRBV16 CASSQSWPGQGSPLHF
TRBJ1-6 TRBV6-1 CASTRTGENSPLHF
TRBJ1-6 TRBV7-3 CASSHGRFNSPLHF
TRBJ2-3 TRBV24-1 CATSGLAGPDTQYF
TRBJ2-3 TRBV19 CASKDHRGLGTDTQYF
TRBJ1-5 TRBV6-1 CASSGILTGAQPQHF
TRBJ1-2 TRBV6-1 CASRVNVGQGVVGGYTF
TRBJ1-1 TRBV29-1 CSVDSGRGTEAFF
TRBJ1-5 TRBV7-6 CASSQGQGTSNQPQHF
TRBJ2-3 TRBV27 CASSRRDRSTDTQYF
TRBJ2-3 TRBV20-1 CSAMVAGVKDTQYF
TRBJ2-2 TRBV7-2 CASSLAQGLTTGELFF
TRBJ2-3 TRBV10-1 CARPRQSINTDTQYF
TRBJ2-5 TRBV20-1 CSARGGTETQYF
TRBJ2-7 TRBV15 CATSREGASYEQYF
TRBJ1-1 TRBV27 CASSPQTVSFRNTEAFF
TRBJ1-2 TRBV6-1 CASSATGTGGSYGYTF
TRBJ1-1 TRBV6-5 CASSYPGGATEAFF
TRBJ2-1 TRBV5-4 CASSLIGGGYNEQFF
TRBJ2-7 TRBV27 CASSSGTGKYEQYF
TRBJ1-1 TRBV12-3/TRBV12-4 CASSLGQGYNTEAFF